This is a list of T cell receptor beta chains from one sample in a study of memory CD4+ T cells and cytomegalovirus serostatus. This table comes from immunoSEQ multiplex PCR, and its TCRdb copy is limited to in-frame clones, with some not included. The sample records 55,000 to 65,000 clones, 82% being singletons. Sequences were obtained from memory CD4+ T cells from blood. The receptor source for this set is an adult in good health and CMV-seronegative. Both conserved end residues are part of each CDR3. D genes are given only for firm matches. Part of the rows lack a size; the others show once, few, many or a class for expanded clones.

>.|once|TRBJ2-1|TRBV9
TGTGCCAGCAGCGTAGATGGTAGGAATGAGCAGTTCTTC
CASSVDGRNEQFF
>.|.|TRBJ1-3|TRBV28
TGTGCCAGCAGTTTAGGGGGGCTCACTGGAAACACCATATATTTT
CASSLGGLTGNTIYF
>.|.|TRBJ1-5|TRBV6-5
TGTGCCAGCAGTTACGATGGGACAAATCAGCCCCAGCATTTT
CASSYDGTNQPQHF
>.|.|TRBJ2-5|TRBV7-2
TGTGCCAGCAGCTTAGCCATACGGGAGACCCAGTACTTC
CASSLAIRETQYF
>.|.|TRBJ1-1|TRBV7-6
TGTGCCAGCAGCTCCCGATGGGAGAACACTGAAGCTTTCTTT
CASSSRWENTEAFF
>TRBD2|.|TRBJ2-1|TRBV19
TGTGCCAGTAGATGGGGGGGAGCATACAATGAGCAGTTCTTC
CASRWGGAYNEQFF
>.|.|TRBJ2-5|TRBV7-2
TGTGCCAGCAGCCCCCACCGGGGGACCCAGTACTTC
CASSPHRGTQYF
>.|.|TRBJ2-1|TRBV4-1
TGCGCCAGCAGCCGCCTTGGGAGATCCAATGAGCAGTTCTTC
CASSRLGRSNEQFF
>.|.|TRBJ2-5|TRBV5-8
TGTGCCAGCAGCTTGTGGAACCTTGGGGGAACCCAAGAGACCCAGTACTTC
CASSLWNLGGTQETQYF
>.|.|TRBJ2-7|TRBV15
TGTGCCACCAGTCGGGGCCCCTACGAGCAGTACTTC
CATSRGPYEQYF
>.|once|TRBJ1-2|TRBV4-3
TGCGCCAGCAGCCAAGATGGGGTATTAGGTCAGGTATTTTATCATGGCTACACCTTC
CASSQDGVLGQVFYHGYTF
>.|.|TRBJ1-2|TRBV28
TGTGCCAGCAGTTTAGTACTGGGACTCTCCGGCTACACCTTC
CASSLVLGLSGYTF
>TRBD1|.|TRBJ2-7|TRBV7-9
TGTGCCAGCAGCCCCCGATCCGTGGGACAGGGCACCTACGAGCAGTACTTC
CASSPRSVGQGTYEQYF
>.|few|TRBJ1-2|TRBV4-3
TGCGCCAGCAGCCAAGATGAGTTTGGGGGTTTTGGCTACACCTTC
CASSQDEFGGFGYTF